Shown below are 32 T cell receptor beta chains from a single sample sequenced in a study of shared T cell receptors in the human thymus. The protocol was immunoSEQ multiplex PCR, while the TCRdb copy is restricted to in-frame clones and leaves out a portion. The sample includes about 660,000 clones, 88% of them seen just once. This sample also belongs to another study, concerning human thymus T cells.

The sequenced sample consisted of thymocytes. These receptors all stem from a boy under two years old with a congenital heart defect.

The V call is TRBV30, the J call TRBJ1-5; TRBD1 is a possible D gene (6 bases). CDR1 and CDR2 from the germline V gene are GTSNPN and SVGIG (reference sequence). Trimming cost V 5 bases and J 2 bases, with 16 bases left between them. The CDR3 is made up of 15 amino acids. CDR3 protein: CAWLPINRGNQPQHF. The CDR3 coding sequence is TGTGCCTGGCTACCAATTAACAGGGGCAATCAGCCCCAGCATTTT.

Only a few counts were recorded for this clone. The chain uses TRBV5-6 and TRBJ2-7; the D gene is possibly TRBD2 (5 bases). Germline-derived CDR1 and CDR2 are SGHDT and YYEEEE. The CDR3 runs to 15 residues. V was pared by 2 bases and J by 1 base, with 13 bases between. The CDR3 DNA reads as TGTGCCAGCAGCTTCAGAGGGCCATCATCCTACGAGCAGTACTTC. Translating it yields CASSFRGPSSYEQYF. Filled out from reference TRBV5-6 and TRBJ2-7, the complete variable domain reads DAGVTQSPTHLIKTRGQQVTLRCSPKSGHDTVSWYQQALGQGPQFIFQYYEEEERQRGNFPDRFSGHQFPNYSSELNVNALLLGDSALYLCASSFRGPSSYEQYFGPGTRLTVT.

The chain recombines TRBV4-3 with TRBJ2-5; D remains ambiguous. The CDR3 extends over 13 amino acids. V was clipped by 1 base and J by 5 bases, with 8 bases between them. Germline V lookup: CDR1 LGHNA, CDR2 YSLEER. The CDR3 here is CASSQVEQETQYF. CDR3 DNA: TGCGCCAGCAGCCAAGTGGAGCAGGAGACCCAGTACTTC.

This chain connects TRBV27 to TRBJ2-3; TRBD1 matches 9 bases. V was clipped by 6 bases and J by 3 bases; unmatched bases: 13. The CDR3 length is 17 residues. Germline V lookup: CDR1 MNHEY, CDR2 SMNVEV (reference sequence). CDR3 in DNA: TGTGCCAGCAGGAGGGAAGCTAACAGGGGGCTTACAGATACGCAGTATTTT. It translates to CASRREANRGLTDTQYF.

The chain carries TRBV4-3 and TRBJ2-5; 10 nucleotides align to TRBD1. The end of the DNA fits TRBJ2-7 better, so the J call may be wrong. The CDR3 is 15 residues long. Looked up from germline, CDR1 is LGHNA and CDR2 is YSLEER. The CDR3 DNA is TGCGCCAGCAGCCAAGAGACAGGGGGCGGGTACGAGCAGTACTTC. Encoded protein: CASSQETGGGYEQYF.

The chain carries TRBV28 and TRBJ2-6; the D gene is possibly TRBD1 (7 bases). The CDR3 consists of 18 residues. V lost 6 bases and J lost 0, with 18 bases in between. Germline lookup yields CDR1 MDHEN and CDR2 SYDVKM. In DNA, the CDR3 is TGTGCCAGCAGAGCAAAAGACAGGGAGGACTCTGGGGCCAACGTCCTGACTTTC. It codes for CASRAKDREDSGANVLTF.

This clone was recorded once. The V gene is TRBV7-9, the J gene TRBJ2-7; 9 bases are shared with TRBD1. Losses at the gene ends were 6 bases for V and 5 bases for J; bases not matched to a gene: 11. This CDR3 spans 15 amino acids. CDR1 is SEHNR and CDR2 is FQNEAQ in the germline V gene (reference sequence). The CDR3 region has the DNA TGTGCCAGCAGGAGCGCCGGGACAGGGACCCACGAGCAGTACTTC. Its protein is CASRSAGTGTHEQYF.

About this clone: A junction end diverges from the germline sequence, so it may reflect a read error. The chain combines TRBV4-3 with TRBJ1-2; tentative D call: TRBD1 (6 bases). The CDR3 is made up of 16 amino acids. Germline V lookup: CDR1 LGHNA, CDR2 YSLEER. CDR3 nucleotides: TGCGCCAGAAGCCAAGATGAGAACAGGGCGGGCTATGGCTACACCTTC. Protein: CARSQDENRAGYGYTF.

The chain recombines TRBV7-8 with TRBJ2-7; 11 bases align to TRBD1. The V segment lost 4 bases and the J segment 4 bases; nucleotides outside the gene matches: 6. The CDR3 has 15 residues. Germline V gene sequence: CDR1 SGHVS, CDR2 FQNEAQ. The CDR3 region is CASSSGDRGWYEQYF. The CDR3, as DNA: TGTGCCAGCAGCTCGGGGGACAGGGGGTGGTACGAGCAGTACTTC.

V gene TRBV9 combines with J gene TRBJ2-1, with 10 bases lining up with TRBD2. Trimming cost V 0 bases and J 3 bases; bases outside gene matches: 3. This CDR3 has 16 amino acids. Germline V lookup: CDR1 SGDLS, CDR2 YYNGEE. The CDR3 sequence is CASSVGASGSYNEQFF. CDR3 DNA: TGTGCCAGCAGCGTAGGGGCTAGCGGGAGCTACAATGAGCAGTTCTTC.

This sequence joins TRBV5-1 and TRBJ2-1, with 7 bases lining up with TRBD2. V lost 4 bases, J lost 0 bases, and 4 bases stayed unmatched. Germline V CDR1 and CDR2: SGHRS, YFSETQ. This CDR3 contains 15 residues. Written as DNA, the CDR3 is TGCGCCAGCAGCAAAGGACTAGTCTCCTACAATGAGCAGTTCTTC. As protein: CASSKGLVSYNEQFF. Together with reference TRBV5-1 and TRBJ2-1, the CDR3 gives the full variable domain: KAGVTQTPRYLIKTRGQQVTLSCSPISGHRSVSWYQQTPGQGLQFLFEYFSETQRNKGNFPGRFSGRQFSNSRSEMNVSTLELGDSALYLCASSKGLVSYNEQFFGPGTRLTVL.

This clone was found once. The chain recombines TRBV27 with TRBJ2-1, with TRBD1 matching over 9 bases. There are 15 residues in the CDR3. Germline-derived CDR1 and CDR2 are MNHEY and SMNVEV (reference sequence). J lost 6 bases, V lost 3 bases, and 6 bases had no gene match. CDR3 region: CASSFPGQGINEQFF. For the CDR3, the DNA is TGTGCCAGCAGTTTTCCGGGACAGGGAATCAATGAGCAGTTCTTC.

CDR3 in DNA: TGTGCCAGCAGGGTGATGCGGGCCACATTAGGGCAGTACTTC. Translated: CASRVMRATLGQYF. The chain is built from TRBV28 and TRBJ2-7; possible D gene TRBD2, 5 bases. V was pared by 6 bases and J by 9 bases, with 21 bases between. CDR1 and CDR2 (germline): MDHEN, SYDVKM. CDR3 size: 14 residues.

V gene TRBV29-1 combines with J gene TRBJ2-7, with 11 bases aligning to TRBD1. CDR3 length equals 13 residues. Trimming removed 6 bases from V and 5 bases from J; junction bases left unmatched: 6. Germline V CDR1 and CDR2: SQVTM, ANQGSEA. The CDR3 region is CSVLPGQGDEQYF. In nucleotides, the CDR3 is TGCAGCGTGCTACCGGGACAGGGGGACGAGCAGTACTTC.

In its sample, this clone was seen a few times. The genes are TRBV5-1 and TRBJ2-1, with TRBD1 identical over 9 bases. The CDR3 totals 14 residues. Germline V gives CDR1 SGHRS, CDR2 YFSETQ. V shed 9 bases and J 7 bases; nucleotides not matched to a gene: 11. DNA for the CDR3: TGCGCCACCCAAACAGGGGGCCCCAAGAATGAGCAGTTCTTC. The encoded protein is CATQTGGPKNEQFF. Full variable domain (missing parts from reference TRBV5-1 and TRBJ2-1): KAGVTQTPRYLIKTRGQQVTLSCSPISGHRSVSWYQQTPGQGLQFLFEYFSETQRNKGNFPGRFSGRQFSNSRSEMNVSTLELGDSALYLCATQTGGPKNEQFFGPGTRLTVL.

This chain joins TRBV7-9 and TRBJ2-4, with 9 bases that match TRBD1. The length of the CDR3 is 15 residues. The germline CDR1 and CDR2 sequences are SEHNR and FQNEAQ (reference sequence). J gave up 5 bases and V 4 bases, and 6 bases lay outside the gene matches. The CDR3 here is CASSSGTGCENIQYF. The CDR3 DNA follows: TGTGCCAGCAGCTCCGGGACAGGGTGCGAAAACATTCAGTACTTC.

The rearrangement uses TRBV7-2 and TRBJ2-3; 14 bases are shared with TRBD2. This CDR3 has 16 residues. After removal of 4 bases from V and 3 bases from J, the junction contained 3 bases not matched to a gene. Germline values: CDR1 SGHTA, CDR2 FQGNSA. CDR3 nucleotides: TGTGCCAGCAGCTCCGGGACTAGCGGGAGTACAGATACGCAGTATTTT. It is translated as CASSSGTSGSTDTQYF.

The gene calls are TRBV5-6 and TRBJ1-2; 11 bases are shared with TRBD1. Germline lookup yields CDR1 SGHDT and CDR2 YYEEEE. Germline trimming cut 4 bases from V and 6 bases from J; bases unmatched to any gene: 5. There are 14 residues in the CDR3. The DNA of the CDR3 is TGTGCCAGCAGCCCCGGGACAGGGGGAGATGGCTACACCTTC. This codes for CASSPGTGGDGYTF.

The J gene is TRBJ2-1, the V gene TRBV18; 8 nucleotides match TRBD2. V dropped 6 bases and J dropped 5; count of bases not matched to a gene: 6. The CDR3 runs 14 residues. Per germline, CDR1 KGHSH and CDR2 LQKENI. The CDR3 nucleotides are TGTGCCAGCTCCCTAGCGGGTAACCACAATGAGCAGTTCTTC. This encodes CASSLAGNHNEQFF.

This chain joins TRBV28 and TRBJ2-7, with D hard to call. The germline gives CDR1 MDHEN, CDR2 SYDVKM. The CDR3 is 12 amino acids. The V gene lost 7 bases and the J gene lost 3 bases, with 10 bases spanning the gap. CDR3 protein: CASTQTHYEQYF. The CDR3 DNA reads TGTGCCAGCACCCAAACTCACTACGAGCAGTACTTC.

V usage is TRBV18 and J usage is TRBJ1-1; maybe TRBD1 (5 bases). CDR1 is KGHSH, CDR2 LQKENI, per germline. The CDR3 has 19 amino acids. V lost 0 bases, J lost 6 bases, and 26 bases lay in between. CDR3 loop: CASSPPGKDTWRGWAEAFF. CDR3 nucleotides: TGTGCCAGCTCACCACCCGGTAAAGACACATGGAGGGGCTGGGCTGAAGCTTTCTTT. The full variable domain, with the rest looked up from reference TRBV18 and TRBJ1-1, is NAGVMQNPRHLVRRRGQEARLRCSPMKGHSHVYWYRQLPEEGLKFMVYLQKENIIDESGMPKERFSAEFPKEGPSILRIQQVVRGDSAAYFCASSPPGKDTWRGWAEAFFGQGTRLTVV.

This clone was seen a handful of times. The chain links TRBV5-6 to TRBJ2-1, with TRBD1 matching over 7 bases. J gave up 7 bases and V 5 bases, and 12 bases lay outside the gene matches. Germline values: CDR1 SGHDT, CDR2 YYEEEE. The CDR3 covers 15 residues. CDR3 nucleotide sequence: TGTGCCAGCAGTCGACCAGGGGGTCTATTGAATGAGCAGTTCTTC. Translating it yields CASSRPGGLLNEQFF.

This chain uses TRBV7-2 with TRBJ2-1, with 8 bases matching TRBD2. CDR3 length: 14 residues. With 2 bases clipped from V and 9 bases from J, the junction kept 6 bases outside the gene matches. CDR1 and CDR2 (germline): SGHTA, FQGNSA. CDR3 protein: CASSLQREYGEQFF. Written as DNA, the CDR3 is TGTGCCAGCAGCTTACAGCGGGAGTACGGTGAGCAGTTCTTC. The entire variable domain, with the rest obtained from reference TRBV7-2 and TRBJ2-1, is as follows: GAGVSQSPSNKVTEKGKDVELRCDPISGHTALYWYRQSLGQGLEFLIYFQGNSAPDKSGLPSDRFSAERTGGSVSTLTIQRTQQEDSAVYLCASSLQREYGEQFFGPGTRLTVL.

This clone was recorded once. V usage is TRBV7-6 and J usage is TRBJ2-7, with a weak D call TRBD1 (8 bases). There are 15 residues in the CDR3. The germline V gene encodes CDR1 SGHVS and CDR2 FNYEAQ. Between the trimmed V and J ends, which lost 5 bases and 1 base, there was a span of 15 bases. In DNA, the CDR3 is TGTGCCAGCAGCCGGACAGGGAGGGGATCCTACGAGCAGTACTTC. It codes for CASSRTGRGSYEQYF.

This clone appeared a single time. No conserved phenylalanine or tryptophan is present at the end of the CDR3, so a read error is the likely explanation. The chain recombines TRBV5-1 with TRBJ1-1, with D maybe TRBD1 (6 bases). Germline lookup yields CDR1 SGHRS and CDR2 YFSETQ. Trimming left V 4 bases short and J 3 bases short, with 13 bases between. The CDR3 runs to 14 residues. The CDR3: CASSRQGIDTEAFL. The CDR3 DNA reads TGCGCCAGCAGCCGCCAGGGGATTGACACTGAAGCTTTCCTT.

CDR3 DNA: TGTGCCAGCAGTCAGCGGCCTACCTACAATGAGCAGTTCTTC. Translated: CASSQRPTYNEQFF. V usage is TRBV6-6 and J usage is TRBJ2-1; D may be TRBD2 (5 bases). CDR1 is MNHNY, CDR2 SVGAGI, per germline (reference sequence). Trimming shortened V by 5 bases and J by 2 bases, and 10 bases separated the two germline ends. The CDR3 has 14 residues.

The table lists this clone with a count of one. The J gene is TRBJ1-2, the V gene TRBV4-2; TRBD1 aligns across 10 bases. With 4 bases clipped from V and 7 bases from J, the junction kept 18 bases outside the gene matches. CDR3 size: 18 residues. Germline lookup yields CDR1 LGHNA and CDR2 YNFKEQ. CDR3 DNA: TGTGCCAGCAGCCCGCTTGGGACAGGGGAGGGGAAGGGGGCTGGCTACACCTTC. Encoded protein: CASSPLGTGEGKGAGYTF.

V is TRBV7-9 and J is TRBJ2-1, with 8 nucleotides matching TRBD1. With V trimmed by 5 bases and J by 5 bases, 8 bases remained unmatched. CDR1 is SEHNR, CDR2 FQNEAQ, per germline (reference sequence). This CDR3 comprises 15 residues. CDR3 nucleotides: TGTGCCAGCAGCCCACCCGGGACAGGCCACAATGAGCAGTTCTTC. It codes for CASSPPGTGHNEQFF.

The chain couples TRBV29-1 to TRBJ2-7, with TRBD2 matching over 10 bases. V was clipped by 3 bases and J by 7 bases; unmatched bases: 9. This CDR3 contains 14 residues. CDR1 is SQVTM, CDR2 ANQGSEA, per germline. CDR3 in amino acids: CSVDLSGRAQEQYF. In DNA form, the CDR3 reads TGCAGCGTTGATTTAAGCGGGAGGGCCCAGGAGCAGTACTTC.

There are a few counts of this clone. The rearrangement joins TRBV14 to TRBJ1-4; 8 nucleotides match TRBD1. This CDR3 is built from 17 residues. Germline assignment: CDR1 SGHDN and CDR2 FVKESK. Trimming at V came to 4 bases and at J to 7 bases, leaving 14 bases not matched to a gene. The CDR3: CASSRATQGARIEKLFF. CDR3 DNA: TGTGCCAGCAGCCGCGCCACTCAGGGGGCGCGAATTGAAAAACTGTTTTTT.

The genes are TRBV9 and TRBJ1-2, with no clear D. Germline V CDR1 and CDR2: SGDLS, YYNGEE. With 10 bases removed from V and 7 bases from J, the gap between germline ends came to 5 bases. The CDR3 spans 8 residues. The CDR3 DNA reads as TGTGCCCCAGGTGGCTACACCTTC. Its translation: CAPGGYTF.

This chain joins TRBV14 and TRBJ2-1; 14 positions agree with TRBD2. This CDR3 contains 17 residues. The V gene end was trimmed by 5 bases and the J gene end by 5 bases; junction bases not matched to a gene: 8. Germline-derived CDR1 and CDR2 are SGHDN and FVKESK. CDR3 loop: CASSSRTSGRSNNEQFF. CDR3 nucleotides: TGTGCCAGCAGCAGCCGGACTAGCGGGAGGTCTAACAATGAGCAGTTCTTC.